This TCR beta chain was captured by sequencing in a study of T cells after yellow fever vaccination. Template-switching 5'RACE yielded the TCR cDNA; a universal primer site and UMIs were added in the process. One entry per CDR3 protein results from TCRdb running MiXCR on the 5' RACE reads. Among hundreds of thousands of distinct CDR3 sequences listed, more than 9% were seen once. The sample holds a few counts of this clonotype. From germline, CDR1 is LGHNA and CDR2 YSLEER. V lost 3 bases to trimming and J lost 7 bases, with 9 bases between them. The CDR3 is 13 residues long. This sample comprised PBMCs, obtained on the day of the yellow fever booster vaccination. The sequence was collected from a man younger than 45 who received the YFV17D yellow fever vaccine. The chain links TRBV4-3 to TRBJ1-4, with D hard to call. CDR3 DNA sequence: TGCGCCAGCAGCCACTTGGACGGTGAAAAACTGTTTTTT. Amino acid sequence: CASSHLDGEKLFF.